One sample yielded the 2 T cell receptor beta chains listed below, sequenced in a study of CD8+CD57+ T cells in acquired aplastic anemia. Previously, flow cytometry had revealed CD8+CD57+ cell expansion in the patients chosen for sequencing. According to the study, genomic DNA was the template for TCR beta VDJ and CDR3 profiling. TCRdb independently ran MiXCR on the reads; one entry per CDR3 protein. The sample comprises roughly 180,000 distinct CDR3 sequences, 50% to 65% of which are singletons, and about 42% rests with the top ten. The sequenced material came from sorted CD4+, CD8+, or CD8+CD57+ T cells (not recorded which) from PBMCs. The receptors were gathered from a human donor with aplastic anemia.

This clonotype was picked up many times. CDR3 amino acids: CASSPPERGAQYF. The CDR3 DNA sequence: TGTGCCAGCAGTCCGCCCGAACGGGGGGCCCAGTACTTC. The rearrangement links TRBV27 to TRBJ2-5, with 7 bases fitting TRBD2. Germline CDR1 is MNHEY and CDR2 is SMNVEV (reference sequence). The CDR3 is 13 amino acids. Trimming took 5 bases from V and 9 from J; bases not matched to a gene: 9.

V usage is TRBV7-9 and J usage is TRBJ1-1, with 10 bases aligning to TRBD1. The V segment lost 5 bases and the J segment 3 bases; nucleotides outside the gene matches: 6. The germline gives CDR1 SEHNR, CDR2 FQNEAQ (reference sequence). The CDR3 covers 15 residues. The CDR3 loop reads CASSQGQGDDTEAFF. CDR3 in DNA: TGTGCCAGCAGCCAAGGACAGGGGGATGACACTGAAGCTTTCTTT.